These 31 T cell receptor beta chains were sequenced from one sample in a study of post-analysis software for immune sequencing data. Their antigens remain unidentified. Sequencing libraries made from TCR beta cDNA carried unique molecular identifiers. MiXCR was run by TCRdb on the PCR reads, yielding one entry per CDR3 protein. The data hold around 250,000 distinct CDR3 sequences, with 35% to 40% observed a single time. Study-level findings and limits: Patients showed TRBV5-6, TRBV5-1 and TRBV20-1 among five TRBV segments more frequent than in controls.

Sequencing was performed on blood. The receptor set was obtained from a girl aged 10 to 17 with multiple sclerosis.

This clonotype was seen a few times. J is TRBJ2-5 and V is TRBV5-1, with D perhaps matching TRBD1 (5 bases). V was cut by 4 bases and J by 2 bases, with 9 bases left in between. The CDR3 contains 13 residues. In germline, CDR1 is SGHRS, CDR2 YFSETQ. CDR3 sequence: CASSKGLQETQYF. The CDR3 DNA is TGCGCCAGCAGCAAGGGGTTACAAGAGACCCAGTACTTC. The full variable domain, with the rest looked up from reference TRBV5-1 and TRBJ2-5, is KAGVTQTPRYLIKTRGQQVTLSCSPISGHRSVSWYQQTPGQGLQFLFEYFSETQRNKGNFPGRFSGRQFSNSRSEMNVSTLELGDSALYLCASSKGLQETQYFGPGTRLLVL.

The J gene is TRBJ2-7, the V gene TRBV5-1; 11 bases are a match to TRBD1. CDR3 length: 14 residues. Unmatched junction bases numbered 6, after V lost 4 bases and J lost 6 bases. Germline V gene data show CDR1 as SGHRS and CDR2 as YFSETQ. This chain's CDR3 is CASSATGTGGEQYF. DNA for the CDR3: TGCGCCAGCAGCGCCACCGGGACAGGGGGCGAGCAGTACTTC. The variable domain in full, completed from reference TRBV5-1 and TRBJ2-7, reads KAGVTQTPRYLIKTRGQQVTLSCSPISGHRSVSWYQQTPGQGLQFLFEYFSETQRNKGNFPGRFSGRQFSNSRSEMNVSTLELGDSALYLCASSATGTGGEQYFGPGTRLTVT.

This clonotype was picked up a small number of times. The chain joins TRBV6-1 to TRBJ1-4; D uncertain. Trimming removed 1 base from V and 8 bases from J, with 17 bases in between. Germline V CDR1 and CDR2: MNHNS, SASEGT. The length of the CDR3 is 16 residues. This CDR3 is CASSEGRQNVGEKLFF. In nucleotides, the CDR3 is TGTGCCAGCAGTGAAGGACGGCAGAACGTAGGGGAAAAACTGTTTTTT.

This clonotype was counted between two and nine times. This sequence joins TRBV20-1 and TRBJ2-3, with 13 bases aligning to TRBD2. Germline assignment: CDR1 DFQATT and CDR2 SNEGSKA (reference sequence). The CDR3 is made up of 17 amino acids. V shed 3 bases, J shed 3 bases, and the junction held 9 bases outside the gene matches. In nucleotides, the CDR3 is TGCAGTGCTAGCCCCTGGACTAGCGGGAGTATAACAGATACGCAGTATTTT. Residues: CSASPWTSGSITDTQYF.

J is TRBJ1-3 and V is TRBV6-6; D may be TRBD1 (6 bases). The CDR3 length is 13 residues. The V and J ends lost 11 bases and 0 bases respectively, with 11 bases between them. Germline-derived CDR1 and CDR2 are MNHNY and SVGAGI (reference sequence). CDR3 region: CAVGADSGNTIYF. CDR3 in DNA: TGTGCCGTGGGGGCCGACTCTGGAAACACCATATATTTT.

The chain couples TRBV25-1 to TRBJ2-4, with 8 bases matching TRBD1. Judging by the DNA end, TRBJ2-7 fits better; the J call may be wrong. Germline V gene data show CDR1 as MGHDK and CDR2 as SYGVNS. The CDR3 totals 14 residues. The CDR3 spells CASSAGQGAYEQYF. CDR3 in DNA: TGTGCCAGCAGTGCTGGTCAGGGGGCTTACGAGCAGTACTTC.

V and J are TRBV5-1 and TRBJ2-5, with TRBD2 matching over 7 bases. TRBJ2-7 explains the end of the DNA better; the J call may be wrong. Germline V gene lookup returns CDR1 SGHRS and CDR2 YFSETQ. CDR3 length: 14 amino acids. The chain's CDR3 is CASSLPSGTYEQYF. CDR3 DNA: TGCGCCAGCAGCTTGCCTAGCGGAACCTACGAGCAGTACTTC.

This clonotype was recorded a few times. The rearrangement joins TRBV28 to TRBJ2-3, with D possibly matching TRBD2 (6 bases). Germline V gene lookup returns CDR1 MDHEN and CDR2 SYDVKM. The CDR3 loop spans 16 amino acids. With 2 bases removed from V and 1 base from J, the gap between germline ends came to 13 bases. CDR3 DNA: TGTGCCAGCAGTTTAGTAAGGTCGGGGGGCACAGATACGCAGTATTTT. This translates into CASSLVRSGGTDTQYF.

This clonotype was recorded at least ten times. This chain joins TRBV5-5 and TRBJ2-5; D gene unclear. V was pared by 4 bases and J by 5 bases, with 12 bases between. CDR1 is SGHKS and CDR2 is YYEKEE in the germline V gene (reference sequence). The CDR3 runs to 13 residues. The CDR3 DNA follows: TGTGCCAGCAGCCTCGTCCCGGTCGAGACCCAGTACTTC. Translated, it gives CASSLVPVETQYF.

This clonotype has just a few counts. Being one base from a much bigger clone, this may be a read error. The J gene is TRBJ2-7, the V gene TRBV20-1, with 7 positions matching TRBD2. V lost 5 bases, J lost 7 bases, and 14 bases stayed unmatched. The CDR3 sequence is 14 residues long. Germline loops: CDR1 DFQATT, CDR2 SNEGSKA (reference sequence). The CDR3 DNA is TGCAGTGCTGGCTCCTCGGGGGGAAACAATGAGCAGTACTTC. It yields the protein CSAGSSGGNNEQYF.

Comments on this clonotype: A read error may be the cause here, since a much bigger clone is one base away. The chain combines TRBV5-1 with TRBJ1-2, with a weak D call TRBD1 (5 bases). Germline values: CDR1 SGHRS, CDR2 YFSETQ. The CDR3 is made up of 15 amino acids. CDR3 residues: CASSLVSQGNYGCTF. The DNA for the CDR3 is TGCGCCAGCAGCTTGGTGTCCCAGGGCAACTATGGCTGCACCTTC.

This clonotype was recorded many times. This chain connects TRBV7-2 to TRBJ2-4, with 7 bases matching TRBD1. The CDR3 length is 16 residues. In germline, CDR1 is SGHTA, CDR2 FQGNSA. J lost 2 bases, V lost 5 bases, and 9 bases had no gene match. The DNA of the CDR3 is TGTGCCAGCAGCGCTTCGACAGGGTCCCCCAAAAACATTCAGTACTTC. Translating it yields CASSASTGSPKNIQYF.

This clonotype was detected a few times. This clone may be a read error of a much larger clone one base away. The gene calls are TRBV4-1 and TRBJ2-1; D gene ambiguous. Germline lookup yields CDR1 MGHRA and CDR2 YSYEKL. The CDR3 is 15 residues long. CDR3 in amino acids: CVSSQGLVSNNEQFF. CDR3 nucleotide sequence: TGCGTCAGCAGCCAAGGTTTGGTCAGTAACAATGAGCAGTTCTTC.

The rearrangement joins TRBV12-3 or TRBV12-4 to TRBJ2-1; the match to TRBD2 covers 8 bases. This CDR3 has 16 residues. The V and J ends lost 5 bases and 7 bases, in that order; junction bases with no gene match: 13. CDR3: CASSPALLAGLNEQFF. The CDR3 DNA follows: TGTGCCAGCAGTCCCGCCTTATTAGCGGGACTAAATGAGCAGTTCTTC.

This chain links TRBV7-8 with TRBJ1-1; TRBD1 matches 7 bases. Germline CDR1 is SGHVS and CDR2 is FQNEAQ. The ends lost 5 bases at V and 0 bases at J; junction bases unmatched: 6. The CDR3 runs to 15 residues. As DNA, the CDR3 is TGTGCCAGCAGCCTGTCGACAGGGATGAACACTGAAGCTTTCTTT. It specifies CASSLSTGMNTEAFF.

This clonotype was counted many times. This chain uses TRBV24-1 with TRBJ1-1; D gene unclear. The CDR3 is 13 amino acids. V shed 1 base and J shed 1 base, with 3 bases lying between them. Germline V gene sequence: CDR1 KGHDR, CDR2 SFDVKD. In nucleotides, the CDR3 is TGTGCCACCAGTGATTTTTGGAACACTGAAGCTTTCTTT. Its translation is CATSDFWNTEAFF.

This clonotype was observed at least ten times. The chain couples TRBV21-1 to TRBJ1-2; no check of the table's D call, TRBD1, against the DNA was made. TRBV21-1 is tagged as a pseudogene. This CDR3 contains 14 residues. The CDR3 sequence: CASSKLGGQTGYTF. The DNA for the CDR3 is TGTGCCAGCAGCAAATTGGGGGGACAGACTGGCTACACCTTC.

The rearrangement joins TRBV6-5 to TRBJ2-3; no clear D gene. The CDR3 is 11 amino acids. Trimming shortened V by 11 bases and J by 3 bases, and 9 bases separated the two germline ends. CDR1 and CDR2 from the germline V gene are MNHEY and SVGAGI. The CDR3: CASGRTDTQYF. The CDR3 nucleotides are TGTGCCTCCGGCAGGACAGATACGCAGTATTTT.

Ten or more counts support this clonotype. The chain recombines TRBV20-1 with TRBJ1-5; D remains unclear. V dropped 6 bases and J dropped 5 bases, with 8 bases sitting between them. Per the germline V gene, CDR1 is DFQATT and CDR2 is SNEGSKA (reference sequence). CDR3 size: 11 residues. The CDR3 protein is CSAGRHQPQHF. The DNA of the CDR3 is TGCAGTGCCGGGAGGCATCAGCCCCAGCATTTT.

This clonotype was recorded a few times. The chain links TRBV28 to TRBJ2-7, with TRBD1 as a possible D gene (6 bases). The V end was cut by 8 bases, the J end by 2 bases, with 10 bases between. Looked up from germline, CDR1 is MDHEN and CDR2 is SYDVKM. CDR3 length: 12 residues. CDR3 DNA: TGTGCCAGCGTCAGGGACACCTACGAGCAGTACTTC. Translated, it gives CASVRDTYEQYF.

This clonotype has at least ten counts. V usage is TRBV27 and J usage is TRBJ1-2, with unresolved D. Trimming took 2 bases from V and 5 from J, leaving 9 bases between them. The CDR3 runs 13 residues. Looked up from germline, CDR1 is MNHEY and CDR2 is SMNVEV (reference sequence). CDR3 sequence reads: CASSLEGTYGYTF. CDR3 nucleotides: TGTGCCAGCAGTTTAGAGGGAACTTATGGCTACACCTTC.

This rearrangement joins TRBV24-1 to TRBJ2-2; 7 nucleotides line up with TRBD2. Germline V gene data show CDR1 as KGHDR and CDR2 as SFDVKD. Unmatched junction bases numbered 9, after V lost 3 bases and J lost 3 bases. The CDR3 covers 17 residues. The CDR3 coding sequence is TGTGCCACCAGTGATCCCAAGCGGGGATCGGACACCGGGGAGCTGTTTTTT. Its protein is CATSDPKRGSDTGELFF.

This chain joins TRBV7-6 and TRBJ1-1; 8 nucleotides agree with TRBD1. V gave up 4 bases and J gave up 6 bases; unmatched junction bases: 4. Germline V gene lookup returns CDR1 SGHVS and CDR2 FNYEAQ. This CDR3 is built from 13 residues. Written as DNA, the CDR3 is TGTGCCAGCAGCTCAAAACAGGGGGCTGAAGCTTTCTTT. Its translation: CASSSKQGAEAFF.

There are many counts of this clonotype. CDR3 amino acids: CASSDGARNEQFF. The CDR3 DNA sequence: TGTGCCAGCAGTGATGGGGCACGAAATGAGCAGTTCTTC. The gene calls are TRBV2 and TRBJ2-1; a weak D match, TRBD1 (5 bases). Germline CDR1 reads SNHLY; CDR2 reads FYNNEI. The CDR3 runs 13 residues. The V end lost 3 bases, the J end lost 7 bases, and 10 bases lay between the germline ends.

The chain employs TRBV5-6 and TRBJ2-5; D possibly corresponds to TRBD2 (6 bases). V shed 4 bases and J shed 2 bases, with 12 bases lying between them. Germline CDR1 reads SGHDT; CDR2 reads YYEEEE. This CDR3 spans 14 amino acids. The CDR3 is CASSPEGRQETQYF. The DNA for the CDR3 is TGTGCCAGCAGCCCGGAGGGAAGGCAAGAGACCCAGTACTTC.

This clonotype was seen repeatedly, ten times or more. V and J are TRBV12-3 or TRBV12-4 and TRBJ1-5; D unresolved. The CDR3 consists of 13 residues. The V end lost 4 bases, the J end lost 4 bases, and 8 bases lay between the germline ends. The CDR3 protein is CASSSDQNQPQHF. CDR3 coding DNA: TGTGCCAGCAGTTCAGACCAGAATCAGCCCCAGCATTTT.

The CDR3 spells CASSLAGNPTDTQYF. Written as DNA, the CDR3 is TGTGCCAGCAGCTTAGCCGGGAACCCCACAGATACGCAGTATTTT. The V gene is TRBV7-6, the J gene TRBJ2-3, with D perhaps matching TRBD2 (5 bases). Germline values: CDR1 SGHVS, CDR2 FNYEAQ. V was shortened by 0 bases and J by 2 bases, with 9 bases between the two germline ends. CDR3 length: 15 residues.

The rearrangement uses TRBV5-1 and TRBJ2-7; 9 bases agree with TRBD1. CDR3 length equals 13 residues. V shed 4 bases, J shed 2 bases, and the junction held 1 base outside the gene matches. Looked up from germline, CDR1 is SGHRS and CDR2 is YFSETQ. This CDR3 is CASSRTGAYEQYF. DNA for the CDR3: TGCGCCAGCAGCCGGACAGGGGCCTACGAGCAGTACTTC.

This clonotype was seen ten or more times. The chain links TRBV3-1 to TRBJ2-4; TRBD1 or TRBD2 may be the D gene (6 bases each). V lost 0 bases and J lost 11, with 23 bases in between. This CDR3 region has 17 residues. CDR1 and CDR2 (germline): LGHDT, YNNKEL (reference sequence). The CDR3 here is CASSQDKWGARLKLQYF. DNA of the CDR3: TGTGCCAGCAGCCAAGATAAGTGGGGGGCCCGCTTAAAACTTCAGTACTTC.

CDR3 protein: CASSLAGLGTDTQYF. CDR3 nucleotide sequence: TGTGCCAGCAGCTTAGCGGGGCTCGGCACAGATACGCAGTATTTT. V and J are TRBV7-8 and TRBJ2-3; D might be TRBD1 (5 bases). The CDR3 is made up of 15 amino acids. The germline V gene has CDR1 SGHVS and CDR2 FQNEAQ. Trimming took off 0 bases at V and 1 base at J, with 8 bases between the two ends.

At least ten counts were recorded for this clonotype. This chain connects TRBV6-5 to TRBJ1-5, with a possible D match to TRBD1 (6 bases). The V and J ends lost 8 bases and 0 bases respectively, with 20 bases between them. This CDR3 contains 17 residues. CDR1 and CDR2 (germline): MNHEY, SVGAGI. The CDR3 is CASCVEDSRYSNQPQHF. The CDR3 DNA sequence: TGTGCCAGCTGCGTTGAGGACAGTCGTTATAGCAATCAGCCCCAGCATTTT.